This T cell receptor (beta chain) comes out of a study of tumor-infiltrating lymphocytes in primary liver carcinoma. Study context: Patients diagnosed with primary liver carcinoma received treatment through surgical resection.

Using a constant-region primer together with ProtoScript II reverse transcriptase, TCR beta cDNA was made from about 500 ng of total RNA. It was through three nested multiplex PCR rounds of slightly modified ARM-PCR that TCR beta libraries arose. A C-beta reverse primer was combined with TRBV1-TRBV30 forward primers in the first two PCR rounds, and each round had about 10 cycles. TCRdb re-called the multiplex PCR reads with MiXCR, one entry per CDR3 protein. The data hold over 250,000 distinct CDR3 sequences, with about 50% observed a single time. Concerning this clonotype itself: Without the conserved terminal phenylalanine or tryptophan, this CDR3 likely stems from a read error.

Unsorted whole blood yielded the blood RNA, and germline DNA was also extracted. CDR3 size: 14 residues. V lost 6 bases to trimming and J lost 3 bases, with 13 bases between them. The rearrangement links TRBV12-3 or TRBV12-4 to TRBJ2-3; tentative D call: TRBD1 (5 bases). The sample taken for sequencing was peripheral blood. The receptor comes from a woman aged 25 to 39 with primary liver carcinoma and hepatitis B virus infection. CDR3 protein: CASRMGGATDTQYL. The CDR3 region has the DNA TGTGCCAGCAGAATGGGTGGGGCAACAGATACGCAGTATCTT.